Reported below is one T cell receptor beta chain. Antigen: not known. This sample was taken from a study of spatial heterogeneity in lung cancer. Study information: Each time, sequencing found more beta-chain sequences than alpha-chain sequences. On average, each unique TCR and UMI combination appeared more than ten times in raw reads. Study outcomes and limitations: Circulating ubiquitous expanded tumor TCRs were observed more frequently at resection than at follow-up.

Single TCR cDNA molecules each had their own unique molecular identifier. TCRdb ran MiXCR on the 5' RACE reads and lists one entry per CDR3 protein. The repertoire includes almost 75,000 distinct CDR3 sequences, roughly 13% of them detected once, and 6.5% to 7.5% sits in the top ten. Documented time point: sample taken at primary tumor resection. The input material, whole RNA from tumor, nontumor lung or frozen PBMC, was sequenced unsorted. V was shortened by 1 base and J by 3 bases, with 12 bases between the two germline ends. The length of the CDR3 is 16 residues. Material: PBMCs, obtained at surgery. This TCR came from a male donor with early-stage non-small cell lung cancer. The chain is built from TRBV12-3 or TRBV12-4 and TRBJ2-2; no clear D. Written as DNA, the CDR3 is TGTGCCAGCAGTTTAGGGCGGCCTACCCACACCGGGGAGCTGTTTTTT. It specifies CASSLGRPTHTGELFF.